Below, one T cell receptor beta chain is given with its context. The record originates from a study of CD8 T cells in Susac syndrome. TCR beta was sequenced from blood CD8+ and CD4+ T cells. Purification of the CD8+ and CD4+ T cells relied on negative isolation, and TEMRA cells underwent FACS enrichment. Germline CDR1 MNHEY, CDR2 SMNVEV (reference sequence). Trimming removed 5 bases at V and 3 bases at J, with 11 bases between. CDR3 length: 13 residues. A quantity of about 0.45 to 1 ug RNA underwent reverse transcription using random hexamers. TCRdb called the immunoSEQ multiplex PCR reads again in MiXCR, with one record for every CDR3 protein. The sample includes over 100,000 distinct CDR3 sequences, nearly 95% seen only once; the top ten take less than 0.15%.

The chain is built from TRBV27 and TRBJ2-7; tentatively, D is TRBD2 (5 bases). The sequence was collected from a human donor in good health. The sequencing input was CD4+ T cells from PBMCs. CDR3 amino acids: CASSRRAIYEQYF. The CDR3 DNA follows: TGTGCCAGCAGTCGGCGGGCGATCTACGAGCAGTACTTC.